The following is a TCR beta chain sequence with its context. Its antigen is undetermined. The assay was immunoSEQ multiplex PCR, and TCRdb's table has in-frame clones only and misses some. The table records more than 70,000 clones, approximately 90% of them present only once. The data are from a study of T cell responses to AZD1222 COVID-19 vaccine. Notes on the study in general: The study identified only five to seven AZD1222 recipients as seropositive at baseline. It should be noted that donors were predominantly white British and more often female, and clonal diversity was possibly underestimated.

The CDR3 length is 12 residues. V dropped 6 bases and J dropped 7 bases, with 9 bases sitting between them. Germline V gene lookup returns CDR1 LGHNT and CDR2 FRNRAP. The sample consisted of peripheral blood, taken 28 days after the second AZD1222 dose. This chain uses TRBV12-5 with TRBJ1-4; D uncertain. This clonotype was obtained from an adult who received the AZD1222 COVID-19 vaccine. The CDR3, as DNA: TGTGCTAGTGGCAAGGACGGTGAAAAACTGTTTTTT. Its translation is CASGKDGEKLFF.